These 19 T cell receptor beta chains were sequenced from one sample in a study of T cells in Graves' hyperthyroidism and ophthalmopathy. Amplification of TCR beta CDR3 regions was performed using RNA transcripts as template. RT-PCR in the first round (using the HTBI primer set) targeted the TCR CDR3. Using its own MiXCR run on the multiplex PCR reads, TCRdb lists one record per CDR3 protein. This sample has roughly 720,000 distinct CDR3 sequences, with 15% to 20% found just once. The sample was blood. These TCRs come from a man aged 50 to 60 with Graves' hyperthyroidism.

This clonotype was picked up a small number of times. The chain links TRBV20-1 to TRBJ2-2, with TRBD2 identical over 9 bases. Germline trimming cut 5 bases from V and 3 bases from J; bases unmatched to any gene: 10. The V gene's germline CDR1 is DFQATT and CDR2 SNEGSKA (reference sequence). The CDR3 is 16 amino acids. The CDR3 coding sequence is TGCAGTGCTCGGAACCTAGCGGGACCCTACACCGGGGAGCTGTTTTTT. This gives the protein CSARNLAGPYTGELFF.

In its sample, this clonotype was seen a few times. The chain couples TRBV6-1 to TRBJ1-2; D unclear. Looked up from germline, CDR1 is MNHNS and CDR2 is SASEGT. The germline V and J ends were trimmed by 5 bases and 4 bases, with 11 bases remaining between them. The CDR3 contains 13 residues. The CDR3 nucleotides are TGTGCCAGCAGTCCTAGTTACAGCTATGGCTACACCTTC. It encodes CASSPSYSYGYTF.

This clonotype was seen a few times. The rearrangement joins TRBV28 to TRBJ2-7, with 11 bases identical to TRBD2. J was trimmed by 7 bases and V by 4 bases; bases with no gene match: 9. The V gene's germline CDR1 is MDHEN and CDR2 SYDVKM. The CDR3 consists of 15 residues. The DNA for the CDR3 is TGTGCCAGCAGTTCGCTACTAGCGGGGGCTGGGGAGCAGTACTTC. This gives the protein CASSSLLAGAGEQYF. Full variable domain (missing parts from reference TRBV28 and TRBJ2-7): DVKVTQSSRYLVKRTGEKVFLECVQDMDHENMFWYRQDPGLGLRLIYFSYDVKMKEKGDIPEGYSVSREKKERFSLILESASTNQTSMYLCASSSLLAGAGEQYFGPGTRLTVT.

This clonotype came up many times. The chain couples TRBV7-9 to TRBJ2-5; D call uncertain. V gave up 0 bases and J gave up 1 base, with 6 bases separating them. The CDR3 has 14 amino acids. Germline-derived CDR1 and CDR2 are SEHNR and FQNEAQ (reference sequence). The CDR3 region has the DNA TGTGCCAGCAGCTTAGCCAGCGCCCAAGAGACCCAGTACTTC. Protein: CASSLASAQETQYF.

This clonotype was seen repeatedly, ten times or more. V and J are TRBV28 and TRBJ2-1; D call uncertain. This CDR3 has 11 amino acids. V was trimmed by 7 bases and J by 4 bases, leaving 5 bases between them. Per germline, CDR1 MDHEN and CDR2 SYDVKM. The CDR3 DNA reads TGTGCCAGCAATAATTACAATGAGCAGTTCTTC. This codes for CASNNYNEQFF.

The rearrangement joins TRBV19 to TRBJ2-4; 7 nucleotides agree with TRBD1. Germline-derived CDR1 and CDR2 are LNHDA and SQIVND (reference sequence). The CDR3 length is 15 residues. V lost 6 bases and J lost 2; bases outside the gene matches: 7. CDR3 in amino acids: CASSTQGTSKNIQYF. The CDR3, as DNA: TGTGCCAGTAGCACACAGGGGACCTCCAAAAACATTCAGTACTTC.

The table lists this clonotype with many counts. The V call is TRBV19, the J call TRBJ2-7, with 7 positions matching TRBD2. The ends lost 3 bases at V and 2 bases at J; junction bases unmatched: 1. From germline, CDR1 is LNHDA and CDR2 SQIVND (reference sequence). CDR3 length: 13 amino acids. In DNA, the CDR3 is TGTGCCAGTAGTATTGGGGGGGCCTACGAGCAGTACTTC. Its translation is CASSIGGAYEQYF.

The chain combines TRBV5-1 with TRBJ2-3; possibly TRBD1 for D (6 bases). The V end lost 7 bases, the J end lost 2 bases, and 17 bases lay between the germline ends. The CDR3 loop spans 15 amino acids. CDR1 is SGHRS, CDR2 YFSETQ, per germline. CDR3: CASAWQGTNTDTQYF. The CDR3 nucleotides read TGCGCCAGCGCCTGGCAGGGGACCAACACAGATACGCAGTATTTT. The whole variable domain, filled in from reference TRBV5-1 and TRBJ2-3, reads KAGVTQTPRYLIKTRGQQVTLSCSPISGHRSVSWYQQTPGQGLQFLFEYFSETQRNKGNFPGRFSGRQFSNSRSEMNVSTLELGDSALYLCASAWQGTNTDTQYFGPGTRLTVL.

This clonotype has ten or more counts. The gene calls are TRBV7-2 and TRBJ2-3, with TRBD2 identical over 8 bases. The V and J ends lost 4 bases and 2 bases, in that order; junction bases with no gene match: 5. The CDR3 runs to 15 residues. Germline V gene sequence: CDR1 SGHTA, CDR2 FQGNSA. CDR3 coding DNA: TGTGCCAGCAGCTCGCGGCGGGGGGTCACAGATACGCAGTATTTT. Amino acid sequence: CASSSRRGVTDTQYF.

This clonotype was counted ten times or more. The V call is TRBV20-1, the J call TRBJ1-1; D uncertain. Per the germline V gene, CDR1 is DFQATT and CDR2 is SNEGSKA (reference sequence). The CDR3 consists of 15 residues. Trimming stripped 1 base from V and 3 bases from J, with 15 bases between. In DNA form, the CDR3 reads TGCAGTGCTAGAGTCCTAAGAGGTTCGGACACTGAAGCTTTCTTT. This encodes CSARVLRGSDTEAFF.

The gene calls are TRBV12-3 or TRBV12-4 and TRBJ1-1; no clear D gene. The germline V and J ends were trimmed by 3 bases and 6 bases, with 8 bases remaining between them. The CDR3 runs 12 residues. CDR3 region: CASSLTSSEAFF. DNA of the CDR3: TGTGCCAGCAGTTTGACGTCGTCTGAAGCTTTCTTT.

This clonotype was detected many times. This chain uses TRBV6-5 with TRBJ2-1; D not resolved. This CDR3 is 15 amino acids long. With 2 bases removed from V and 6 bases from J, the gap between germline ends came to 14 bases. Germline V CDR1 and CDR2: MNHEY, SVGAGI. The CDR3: CASSYGVYGSNEQFF. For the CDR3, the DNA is TGTGCCAGCAGTTACGGGGTTTATGGAAGCAATGAGCAGTTCTTC.

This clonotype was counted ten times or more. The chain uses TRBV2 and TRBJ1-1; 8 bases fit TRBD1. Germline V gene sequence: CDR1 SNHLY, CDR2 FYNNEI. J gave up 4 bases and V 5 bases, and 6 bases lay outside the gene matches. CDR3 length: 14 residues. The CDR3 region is CASSFRGLGTEAFF. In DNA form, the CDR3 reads TGTGCCAGCAGTTTCAGGGGGCTCGGCACTGAAGCTTTCTTT.

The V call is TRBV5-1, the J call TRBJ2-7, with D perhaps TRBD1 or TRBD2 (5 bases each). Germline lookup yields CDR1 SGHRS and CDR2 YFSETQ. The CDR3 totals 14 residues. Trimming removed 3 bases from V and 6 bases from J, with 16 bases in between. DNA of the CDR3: TGCGCCAGCAGCTACGGGGACCCTCGTGCCGAGCAGTACTTC. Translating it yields CASSYGDPRAEQYF.

CDR3 nucleotide sequence: TGTGCCAGCAGCTCGACAGAGAGCTCCTCCCCGACCCAGTACTTC. Translation gives CASSSTESSSPTQYF. The rearrangement joins TRBV7-9 to TRBJ2-5; D may be TRBD1 (5 bases). Trimming took 4 bases from V and 7 from J, leaving 19 bases between them. The CDR3 spans 15 residues. The germline gives CDR1 SEHNR, CDR2 FQNEAQ (reference sequence).

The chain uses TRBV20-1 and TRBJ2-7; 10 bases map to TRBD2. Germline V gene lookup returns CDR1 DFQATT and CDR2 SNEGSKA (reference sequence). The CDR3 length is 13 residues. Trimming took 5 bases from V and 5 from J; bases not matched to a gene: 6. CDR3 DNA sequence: TGCAGTGCTGGACCTAGCGGGAGCGACGAGCAGTACTTC. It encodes CSAGPSGSDEQYF.

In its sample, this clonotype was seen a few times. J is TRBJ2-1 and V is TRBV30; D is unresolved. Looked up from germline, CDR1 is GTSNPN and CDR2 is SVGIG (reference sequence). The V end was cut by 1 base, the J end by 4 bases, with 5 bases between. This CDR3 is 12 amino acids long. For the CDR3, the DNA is TGTGCCTGGAGTGGAGTGTACAATGAGCAGTTCTTC. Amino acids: CAWSGVYNEQFF.

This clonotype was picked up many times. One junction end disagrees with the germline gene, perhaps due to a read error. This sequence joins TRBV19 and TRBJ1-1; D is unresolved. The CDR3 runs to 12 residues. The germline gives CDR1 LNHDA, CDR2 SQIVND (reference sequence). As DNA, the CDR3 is TGCGCCAGCAGGCGGGGGAACACTGAAGCTTTCTTT. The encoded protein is CASRRGNTEAFF.

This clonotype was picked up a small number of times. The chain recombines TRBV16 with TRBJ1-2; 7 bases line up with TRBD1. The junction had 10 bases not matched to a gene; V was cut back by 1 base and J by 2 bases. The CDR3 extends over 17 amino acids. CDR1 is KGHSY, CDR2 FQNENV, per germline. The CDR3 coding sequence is TGTGCCAGCAGCCAATTGGACAGGCTAGTTCAAAACTATGGCTACACCTTC. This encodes CASSQLDRLVQNYGYTF.